The 26 T cell receptor beta chains in this list originate from one sample, sequenced in a study of TIL therapy for anti-PD-1-resistant metastatic lung cancer (dated by TCRdb to 2020 to 2023). Using bias-controlled multiplex PCR with the immunoSEQ v3 hsTCRB kit, the TCR beta CDR3 regions were amplified from genomic DNA. TCRdb stores this immuneACCESS table with in-frame sequences only. Part of the clones is absent; in the studies checked, under half of the shortfall reflects unresolved V genes, and no reason is known for the rest. The sample data list more than 25,000 clones, and 55% to 80% of these were observed just once. Of the sample, approximately 7% falls within the top ten clones. The time point label here, explained by the study, means: pre-treatment sample, taken before nivolumab and TIL therapy. The baseline tumor samples were excised metastases, mostly pleural nodules or supraclavicular lymph nodes, taken from the same resection that was used to grow TIL.

Sequenced here: tumor tissue, sampled at baseline. These receptor sequences come from a person between 25 and 80 years old with non-small cell lung cancer.

The V gene is TRBV29-1, the J gene TRBJ1-2, with TRBD1 matching over 7 bases. CDR1 is SQVTM and CDR2 is ANQGSEA in the germline V gene. The CDR3 consists of 12 residues. V trimming: 4 bases; J trimming: 12 bases; junction bases outside the gene matches: 11. CDR3 protein: CSVAFGQAVHTF. The CDR3 bases are TGCAGCGTTGCGTTCGGACAGGCTGTGCACACCTTC.

This chain links TRBV6-5 with TRBJ2-3; no definite D call. This CDR3 spans 14 amino acids. CDR1 is MNHEY and CDR2 is SVGAGI in the germline V gene. Between the trimmed V and J ends, which lost 2 bases and 5 bases, there was a span of 11 bases. Here the CDR3 reads CASSYEPPGDTQYF. The CDR3 nucleotides read TGTGCCAGCAGTTACGAACCGCCCGGAGATACGCAGTATTTT.

The chain couples TRBV11-1 to TRBJ2-1, with D perhaps matching TRBD1 or TRBD2 (6 bases each). The V gene lost 3 bases and the J gene lost 1 base, with 10 bases spanning the gap. The CDR3 consists of 15 residues. Germline-derived CDR1 and CDR2 are SGHAT and FQDESV (reference sequence). CDR3 DNA sequence: TGTGCCAGCAGCTTCCAGGGGAGGTCCTACAATGAGCAGTTCTTC. Translating it yields CASSFQGRSYNEQFF. Complete variable domain (other parts from reference TRBV11-1 and TRBJ2-1): EAEVAQSPRYKITEKSQAVAFWCDPISGHATLYWYRQILGQGPELLVQFQDESVVDDSQLPKDRFSAERLKGVDSTLKIQPAELGDSAMYLCASSFQGRSYNEQFFGPGTRLTVL.

This clone was observed a few times. The chain couples TRBV5-4 to TRBJ2-3; D remains ambiguous. Germline assignment: CDR1 SGHNT and CDR2 YYREEE (reference sequence). The CDR3 is 12 residues long. V was shortened by 4 bases and J by 3 bases, with 6 bases between the two germline ends. The CDR3 nucleotides read TGTGCCAGCAGCGTGGTAACAGATACGCAGTATTTT. Its protein is CASSVVTDTQYF. The full variable domain, in which reference TRBV5-4 and TRBJ2-3 provide the parts outside the CDR3, is ETGVTQSPTHLIKTRGQQVTLRCSSQSGHNTVSWYQQALGQGPQFIFQYYREEENGRGNFPPRFSGLQFPNYSSELNVNALELDDSALYLCASSVVTDTQYFGPGTRLTVL.

This chain links TRBV9 with TRBJ2-1; possibly TRBD2 for D (7 bases). CDR1 and CDR2 (germline): SGDLS, YYNGEE. The CDR3 runs to 15 residues. Trimming left V 0 bases short and J 7 bases short, with 14 bases between. The CDR3 nucleotides are TGTGCCAGCAGCGTAGGATCGGGGGGCTTTAATGAGCAGTTCTTC. Protein sequence: CASSVGSGGFNEQFF.

The J gene is TRBJ2-7, the V gene TRBV10-2, with 11 bases aligning to TRBD2. The CDR3 is made up of 15 amino acids. The V gene end was trimmed by 7 bases and the J gene end by 3 bases; junction bases not matched to a gene: 8. The germline gives CDR1 WSHSY, CDR2 SAAADI. The CDR3 DNA is TGCGCCAGCACCGGTGTTAGCGGGGGGGACTACGAGCAGTACTTC. Residues: CASTGVSGGDYEQYF.

V usage is TRBV5-1 and J usage is TRBJ2-5, with D possibly matching TRBD2 (7 bases). The CDR3 loop spans 15 amino acids. CDR1 SGHRS and CDR2 YFSETQ come from the germline V gene. V was trimmed by 4 bases and J by 8 bases, leaving 21 bases between them. CDR3 sequence (DNA): TGCGCCAGCAGCCCAAGCGGGGCGACAGGCGAAACCCAGTACTTC. Translated, it gives CASSPSGATGETQYF. The full variable domain, completed using reference TRBV5-1 and TRBJ2-5, is KAGVTQTPRYLIKTRGQQVTLSCSPISGHRSVSWYQQTPGQGLQFLFEYFSETQRNKGNFPGRFSGRQFSNSRSEMNVSTLELGDSALYLCASSPSGATGETQYFGPGTRLLVL.

The chain has TRBV5-3 and TRBJ2-5, with TRBD2 identical over 9 bases. TRBV5-3 is known as an ORF, though its function is uncertain. The J segment lost 4 bases and the V segment lost 4 bases, leaving 11 bases of the junction unmatched. This CDR3 has 16 amino acids. The CDR3 sequence: CARSTALAGTIETQYF. The CDR3 DNA sequence: TGTGCCAGAAGCACCGCCCTAGCGGGGACAATAGAGACCCAGTACTTC.

The rearrangement uses TRBV5-1 and TRBJ2-2, with D possibly matching TRBD1 (7 bases). The V end lost 3 bases, the J end lost 6 bases, and 15 bases lay between the germline ends. Looked up from germline, CDR1 is SGHRS and CDR2 is YFSETQ. CDR3 length equals 15 residues. The DNA for the CDR3 is TGCGCCAGCAGCTCGGGGGACAGTGGGGCCGGGGAGCTGTTTTTT. Its translation is CASSSGDSGAGELFF. Based on the CDR3 plus reference TRBV5-1 and TRBJ2-2, the full variable domain is KAGVTQTPRYLIKTRGQQVTLSCSPISGHRSVSWYQQTPGQGLQFLFEYFSETQRNKGNFPGRFSGRQFSNSRSEMNVSTLELGDSALYLCASSSGDSGAGELFFGEGSRLTVL.

About this clone: At one end the junction does not follow the germline gene, possibly because of a read error. The V gene is TRBV11-2, the J gene TRBJ1-4; 9 bases agree with TRBD1. The CDR3 has 12 amino acids. The germline gives CDR1 SGHAT, CDR2 FQNNGV. In DNA, the CDR3 is TGTGCCAGCAGCTTGTCCGGTGGGGACAGGGTTTTT. The encoded protein is CASSLSGGDRVF.

The table lists this clone with a few counts. The chain couples TRBV10-2 to TRBJ1-1, with a possible D match to TRBD1 (6 bases). Germline V CDR1 and CDR2: WSHSY, SAAADI. The CDR3 covers 15 residues. V dropped 7 bases and J dropped 8 bases, with 23 bases sitting between them. CDR3 in amino acids: CASNLERGGREEAFF. DNA of the CDR3: TGCGCCAGCAACCTCGAGAGGGGGGGCAGGGAGGAAGCTTTCTTT.

Only a few counts were recorded for this clone. The gene calls are TRBV4-3 and TRBJ2-1; D unresolved. The CDR3 has 11 amino acids. Germline CDR1 reads LGHNA; CDR2 reads YSLEER. V was clipped by 0 bases and J by 10 bases, with 4 bases between them. The CDR3 protein is CASSQEQEQFF. The CDR3 DNA reads as TGCGCCAGCAGCCAAGAACAAGAGCAGTTCTTC.

The chain couples TRBV19 to TRBJ2-1, with 10 bases matching TRBD1. V lost 6 bases and J lost 5; bases outside the gene matches: 10. The CDR3 runs 16 residues. The V gene's germline CDR1 is LNHDA and CDR2 SQIVND (reference sequence). CDR3 DNA sequence: TGTGCCAGTAGCCATCCGGGACAGGGGTTGCACAATGAGCAGTTCTTC. This gives the protein CASSHPGQGLHNEQFF.

Here the CDR3 reads CASSHVFPGQGTDTQYF. The CDR3 DNA is TGCGCCAGCAGCCACGTTTTTCCGGGACAGGGCACAGATACGCAGTATTTT. This chain connects TRBV4-3 to TRBJ2-3; 8 nucleotides align to TRBD1. J lost 1 base, V lost 3 bases, and 9 bases had no gene match. The CDR3 consists of 17 residues. Germline V gene lookup returns CDR1 LGHNA and CDR2 YSLEER.

This rearrangement joins TRBV5-6 to TRBJ2-7; D is unresolved. This CDR3 region has 14 residues. Trimming left V 0 bases short and J 2 bases short, with 9 bases between. CDR1 is SGHDT, CDR2 YYEEEE, per germline. CDR3 loop: CASSLVGRTYEQYF. Here the CDR3 DNA reads TGTGCCAGCAGCTTGGTCGGCAGGACCTACGAGCAGTACTTC.

This clone was observed a few times. A read error may produce the germline difference seen at one junction end. The chain joins TRBV7-7 to TRBJ2-2; 8 bases fit TRBD1. CDR3 size: 19 residues. Germline CDR1 reads SSHAT; CDR2 reads FNYEAQ (reference sequence). This chain's CDR3 is CASSSSPGQGMVWTGELFF. The CDR3 DNA reads as TGTGCTAGCAGCTCGTCACCTGGACAGGGAATGGTCTGGACCGGGGAGCTGTTTTTT.

The V call is TRBV2, the J call TRBJ1-5; the D is unclear. This CDR3 is built from 14 residues. Trimming shortened V by 6 bases and J by 0 bases, and 9 bases separated the two germline ends. Per germline, CDR1 SNHLY and CDR2 FYNNEI. The CDR3 DNA is TGTGCCAGCAGCGGAGCTACTAGCAATCAGCCCCAGCATTTT. This sequence encodes CASSGATSNQPQHF.

This sequence joins TRBV5-8 and TRBJ1-2; D might be TRBD1 (6 bases). This CDR3 is built from 17 residues. V dropped 0 bases and J dropped 0 bases, with 15 bases sitting between them. Per the germline V gene, CDR1 is SGHTS and CDR2 is YDEGEE. The CDR3 DNA follows: TGTGCCAGCAGCTTGGATGGGACACTCCCCACTAACTATGGCTACACCTTC. Translated, it gives CASSLDGTLPTNYGYTF. The variable domain in full, completed from reference TRBV5-8 and TRBJ1-2, reads EAGVTQSPTHLIKTRGQQATLRCSPISGHTSVYWYQQALGLGLQFLLWYDEGEERNRGNFPPRFSGRQFPNYSSELNVNALELEDSALYLCASSLDGTLPTNYGYTFGSGTRLTVV.

The rearrangement links TRBV21-1 to TRBJ1-6. TRBV21-1 is a pseudogene. The CDR3 runs to 20 residues. The CDR3 spells CASSKGGWAGRFSYNSPLHF. The CDR3 coding sequence is TGTGCCAGCAGCAAAGGGGGTTGGGCAGGGAGGTTCTCCTATAATTCACCCCTCCACTTT.

This clone was counted between two and nine times. CDR3 residues: CASSDRANTEAFF. The CDR3 DNA follows: TGTGCCAGCAGTGACAGGGCAAACACTGAAGCTTTCTTT. This chain uses TRBV6-4 with TRBJ1-1; no reliable D call. Germline values: CDR1 MRHNA, CDR2 SNTAGT. The CDR3 extends over 13 amino acids. V gave up 2 bases and J gave up 2 bases, with 6 bases separating them.

In its sample, this clone ranks as medium-sized (0.01 to 0.1%). This chain uses TRBV2 with TRBJ1-5; D is unclear. V was trimmed by 9 bases and J by 0 bases, leaving 12 bases between them. The CDR3 spans 14 residues. Germline CDR1 reads SNHLY; CDR2 reads FYNNEI. The CDR3 DNA reads TGTGCCAGTTCGCCGGTCGGTAGCAATCAGCCCCAGCATTTT. It translates to CASSPVGSNQPQHF. The entire variable domain, with the rest obtained from reference TRBV2 and TRBJ1-5, is as follows: EPEVTQTPSHQVTQMGQEVILRCVPISNHLYFYWYRQILGQKVEFLVSFYNNEISEKSEIFDDQFSVERPDGSNFTLKIRSTKLEDSAMYFCASSPVGSNQPQHFGDGTRLSIL.

By proportion, this clone is medium-sized. The chain carries TRBV7-2 and TRBJ2-7; 7 bases fit TRBD1. The CDR3 is made up of 14 amino acids. CDR1 and CDR2 from the germline V gene are SGHTA and FQGNSA. J gave up 7 bases and V 3 bases, and 9 bases lay outside the gene matches. CDR3 sequence: CASSFATGTEEQYF. The CDR3 DNA sequence: TGTGCCAGCAGCTTCGCTACCGGGACAGAGGAGCAGTACTTC.

The genes are TRBV10-3 and TRBJ1-2; D not certain. Germline-derived CDR1 and CDR2 are ENHRY and SYGVKD. The CDR3 spans 15 residues. Trimming stripped 0 bases from V and 0 bases from J, with 8 bases between. CDR3 sequence (DNA): TGTGCCATCAGTGAGTCGAAGGCGGCTAACTATGGCTACACCTTC. Amino acid sequence: CAISESKAANYGYTF.

CDR3 coding DNA: TGCGCCAGCAGCCAAGAACGGGGGCTAGCTAATGAAAAACTGTTTTTT. Amino acids: CASSQERGLANEKLFF. The V call is TRBV4-1, the J call TRBJ1-4, with TRBD1 as a possible D gene (6 bases). V lost 0 bases to trimming and J lost 3 bases, with 11 bases between them. Germline CDR1 MGHRA, CDR2 YSYEKL. This CDR3 region has 16 residues.

This chain joins TRBV27 and TRBJ2-3; D gene unclear. This CDR3 region has 14 residues. From germline, CDR1 is MNHEY and CDR2 SMNVEV (reference sequence). The ends were cut back, 2 bases at V and 0 bases at J, with 6 bases in the middle. The CDR3 is CASSLMDSTDTQYF. The CDR3, as DNA: TGTGCCAGCAGTTTAATGGACAGCACAGATACGCAGTATTTT.

This clone occurred once. V and J are TRBV30 and TRBJ1-2; D gene unclear. V gave up 0 bases and J gave up 3 bases, with 14 bases separating them. The CDR3 covers 15 residues. Germline V gene lookup returns CDR1 GTSNPN and CDR2 SVGIG (reference sequence). CDR3 in amino acids: CAWSVMAGLYYGYTF. The CDR3 DNA follows: TGTGCCTGGAGTGTTATGGCAGGACTTTACTATGGCTACACCTTC. Filled out from reference TRBV30 and TRBJ1-2, the complete variable domain reads SQTIHQWPATLVQPVGSPLSLECTVEGTSNPNLYWYRQAAGRGLQLLFYSVGIGQISSEVPQNLSASRPQDRQFILSSKKLLLSDSGFYLCAWSVMAGLYYGYTFGSGTRLTVV.